This T cell receptor beta chain was found in a study of OX40 agonist ivuxolimab in advanced cancers. Clones were read by immunoSEQ multiplex PCR, and TCRdb kept only the in-frame ones, dropping some. Among 65,000 to 90,000 clones listed, roughly 84% were seen once. V lost 5 bases and J lost 0, with 11 bases in between. The CDR3 length is 15 residues. CDR1 and CDR2 (germline): MNHEY, SVGAGI. V is TRBV6-5 and J is TRBJ2-1; D uncertain. The source is an adult with an advanced solid tumor such as melanoma, head and neck, liver or kidney cancer. The sample was CD4+ or CD8+ T cells sorted from blood, taken in a trial of the OX40 agonist ivuxolimab. The CDR3: CASSPDKSSYNEQFF. The DNA for the CDR3 is TGTGCCAGCAGTCCAGACAAGAGCTCCTACAATGAGCAGTTCTTC.